This entry lists 32 T cell receptor beta chains sequenced from one sample in a study of blood T cell repertoires in COVID-19. Data came from immunoSEQ multiplex PCR; TCRdb stores just in-frame clones and leaves some out. The sample lists under 150,000 clones, approximately 84% occurring once. The sequenced sample was peripheral blood. The receptors here all came from a man in his 60s with acute or convalescent COVID-19.

The CDR3 here is CASSLVSRGPGNTEAFF. Written as DNA, the CDR3 is TGTGCCAGCAGCTTAGTGTCGCGGGGGCCGGGGAACACTGAAGCTTTCTTT. The V call is TRBV7-9, the J call TRBJ1-1; weak D call: TRBD1 (6 bases). Trimming shortened V by 1 base and J by 1 base, and 16 bases separated the two germline ends. This CDR3 region has 17 residues. Germline CDR1 SEHNR, CDR2 FQNEAQ (reference sequence).

This chain uses TRBV5-1 with TRBJ1-1; D gene unclear. Per the germline V gene, CDR1 is SGHRS and CDR2 is YFSETQ. The CDR3 loop spans 13 amino acids. V lost 7 bases, J lost 5 bases, and 15 bases lay in between. The CDR3 DNA reads as TGCGCCAGCCGAGAGGAGGGAAAGACTGAAGCTTTCTTT. Encoded protein: CASREEGKTEAFF.

The V gene is TRBV6-5, the J gene TRBJ2-1, with 10 positions matching TRBD2. This CDR3 is 15 amino acids long. The germline V gene has CDR1 MNHEY and CDR2 SVGAGI. The junction had 6 bases not matched to a gene; V was cut back by 6 bases and J by 4 bases. This CDR3 reads CASRILAGVYNEQFF. The CDR3 DNA reads TGTGCCAGCAGGATTCTAGCGGGAGTGTACAATGAGCAGTTCTTC.

The chain recombines TRBV21-1 with TRBJ2-7; no DNA check was done on the table's D call, TRBD1. TRBV21-1 is labeled a pseudogene. This CDR3 comprises 17 residues. CDR3 sequence (DNA): TGTGCCAGCAGCAACGGACAGGGTCCCGTCCTCCACTACGAGCAGTACTTC. It encodes CASSNGQGPVLHYEQYF.

V and J are TRBV5-4 and TRBJ2-2; 11 bases map to TRBD2. This CDR3 is 17 amino acids long. Per germline, CDR1 SGHNT and CDR2 YYREEE (reference sequence). The V segment lost 1 base and the J segment 4 bases; nucleotides outside the gene matches: 6. In DNA, the CDR3 is TGTGCCAGCAGCTTGATTAGCGGGAGGGCGGGCACCGGGGAGCTGTTTTTT. This encodes CASSLISGRAGTGELFF.

The chain is built from TRBV27 and TRBJ1-5; D possibly corresponds to TRBD1 (5 bases). Germline V gene data show CDR1 as MNHEY and CDR2 as SMNVEV (reference sequence). The CDR3 runs to 13 residues. The V end lost 3 bases, the J end lost 6 bases, and 9 bases lay between the germline ends. The CDR3 DNA reads as TGTGCCAGCAGTTTCGGGGGGATTCAGCCCCAGCATTTT. This gives the protein CASSFGGIQPQHF.

This clone is a singleton in its sample. The CDR3 spells CSASVGQGSYEQYF. The CDR3 nucleotides read TGCAGTGCTAGTGTAGGACAGGGTTCCTACGAGCAGTACTTC. V usage is TRBV20-1 and J usage is TRBJ2-7; 8 bases line up with TRBD1. With V trimmed by 3 bases and J by 1 base, 5 bases remained unmatched. This CDR3 contains 14 residues. The germline gives CDR1 DFQATT, CDR2 SNEGSKA (reference sequence).

This clone was seen a single time. The chain recombines TRBV10-3 with TRBJ1-5, with 9 bases lining up with TRBD1. Looked up from germline, CDR1 is ENHRY and CDR2 is SYGVKD. This CDR3 contains 15 residues. The trim removed 1 base at V and 5 bases at J, leaving 3 bases unmatched. The CDR3 DNA sequence: TGTGCCATCAGTGAGTTGTGGGACAGGGATCAGCCCCAGCATTTT. Translation gives CAISELWDRDQPQHF.

V gene TRBV10-2 combines with J gene TRBJ2-1; TRBD1 agrees at 9 bases. Losses at the gene ends were 7 bases for V and 8 bases for J; bases not matched to a gene: 9. The CDR3 runs 14 residues. The germline V gene has CDR1 WSHSY and CDR2 SAAADI. DNA for the CDR3: TGCGCCAGCATTCCCCGGGACAGGGTCCATGAGCAGTTCTTC. Its protein is CASIPRDRVHEQFF.

This sequence joins TRBV15 and TRBJ1-1; D might be TRBD1 (6 bases). V was trimmed by 0 bases and J by 4 bases, leaving 9 bases between them. Germline assignment: CDR1 LNHNV and CDR2 YYDKDF (reference sequence). This CDR3 region has 14 residues. This CDR3 is CATSRDLGGTEAFF. The CDR3 DNA sequence: TGTGCCACCAGCAGAGATCTAGGGGGCACTGAAGCTTTCTTT.

The chain links TRBV28 to TRBJ2-7, with 9 bases that match TRBD1. The CDR3 consists of 16 residues. V lost 5 bases, J lost 6 bases, and 14 bases stayed unmatched. Looked up from germline, CDR1 is MDHEN and CDR2 is SYDVKM. The DNA for the CDR3 is TGTGCCAGCAGTCCACCGACCGGGACAGGGAGAGGCGAGCAGTACTTC. It encodes CASSPPTGTGRGEQYF.

The gene calls are TRBV24-1 and TRBJ1-5; 10 nucleotides match TRBD1. Germline loops: CDR1 KGHDR, CDR2 SFDVKD. The CDR3 sequence is 13 residues long. V lost 4 bases, J lost 7 bases, and 0 bases stayed unmatched. The CDR3 DNA sequence: TGTGCCACCAGTGAGACAGGGGGCCAGCCCCAGCATTTT. This sequence encodes CATSETGGQPQHF.

The chain recombines TRBV27 with TRBJ2-5, with 7 positions matching TRBD1. The CDR3 runs to 14 residues. The junction had 7 bases not matched to a gene; V was cut back by 4 bases and J by 5 bases. Germline CDR1 reads MNHEY; CDR2 reads SMNVEV (reference sequence). The CDR3 loop reads CASSSWTGLETQYF. The CDR3 coding sequence is TGTGCCAGCAGTTCTTGGACAGGATTGGAGACCCAGTACTTC.

The rearrangement uses TRBV5-1 and TRBJ2-1, with 9 nucleotides matching TRBD2. Trimming at V came to 0 bases and at J to 1 base, leaving 5 bases not matched to a gene. Germline CDR1 and CDR2: SGHRS and YFSETQ. CDR3 length equals 17 residues. Here the CDR3 reads CASSLVGGLASYNEQFF. The CDR3 bases are TGCGCCAGCAGCTTGGTAGGAGGACTAGCGTCCTACAATGAGCAGTTCTTC.

This sequence joins TRBV7-2 and TRBJ2-1; 8 nucleotides agree with TRBD2. After removal of 3 bases from V and 4 bases from J, the junction contained 8 bases not matched to a gene. The length of the CDR3 is 16 residues. Germline CDR1 is SGHTA and CDR2 is FQGNSA. This chain's CDR3 is CASSFPIAGGYNEQFF. The CDR3 DNA is TGTGCCAGCAGCTTCCCCATTGCGGGAGGATACAATGAGCAGTTCTTC.

This clone was recorded only once. This rearrangement joins TRBV11-1 to TRBJ1-2; the D is unclear. CDR1 is SGHAT, CDR2 FQDESV, per germline (reference sequence). V lost 5 bases and J lost 2, with 9 bases in between. This CDR3 spans 13 amino acids. The CDR3 DNA sequence: TGTGCCAGCAGCATGAGGTGGAACTATGGCTACACCTTC. Its protein product is CASSMRWNYGYTF.

This rearrangement joins TRBV18 to TRBJ1-1; 9 bases fit TRBD1. In germline, CDR1 is KGHSH, CDR2 LQKENI. V was pared by 0 bases and J by 8 bases, with 7 bases of the junction left unmatched. CDR3 size: 15 residues. CDR3 sequence (DNA): TGTGCCAGCTCACCACCCGGGACAGGGATGACCGAAGCTTTCTTT. It encodes CASSPPGTGMTEAFF.

The chain joins TRBV24-1 to TRBJ2-3, with 7 positions matching TRBD1. CDR1 is KGHDR and CDR2 is SFDVKD in the germline V gene. With 4 bases clipped from V and 8 bases from J, the junction kept 5 bases outside the gene matches. CDR3 length equals 13 residues. CDR3 residues: CATSEYRQGTQYF. Here the CDR3 DNA reads TGTGCCACCAGTGAATATCGACAGGGTACGCAGTATTTT.

This clone was seen more than once but under ten times. V usage is TRBV29-1 and J usage is TRBJ1-3, with D possibly matching TRBD1 (5 bases). From germline, CDR1 is SQVTM and CDR2 ANQGSEA. The CDR3 has 11 amino acids. Trimming shortened V by 7 bases and J by 8 bases, and 12 bases separated the two germline ends. The CDR3: CSARVADTIYF. The CDR3, as DNA: TGCAGCGCCAGGGTGGCAGACACCATATATTTT.

This clone was seen a single time. The CDR3 bases are TGCGCCAGCACCATAGGGGGTTTGAACGAGCAGTACTTC. Protein: CASTIGGLNEQYF. This rearrangement joins TRBV5-1 to TRBJ2-7, with D possibly TRBD1 on 6 matching bases. Between the trimmed V and J ends, which lost 6 bases and 5 bases, there was a span of 15 bases. The CDR3 totals 13 residues. The germline CDR1 and CDR2 sequences are SGHRS and YFSETQ.

This chain links TRBV10-3 with TRBJ1-6; 8 bases are shared with TRBD1. This CDR3 region has 16 residues. V lost 6 bases to trimming and J lost 7 bases; unmatched junction nucleotides: 11. CDR1 ENHRY and CDR2 SYGVKD come from the germline V gene. The CDR3 bases are TGTGCCATCAGGCCCGGGACAGGTGTTACCAATTCACCCCTCCACTTT. Protein sequence: CAIRPGTGVTNSPLHF.

V is TRBV5-1 and J is TRBJ1-4; TRBD1 might be the D (6 bases). V was pared by 0 bases and J by 5 bases, with 11 bases between. The CDR3 spans 15 residues. Looked up from germline, CDR1 is SGHRS and CDR2 is YFSETQ. Here the CDR3 reads CASSLGTVFNEKLFF. CDR3 in DNA: TGCGCCAGCAGCTTGGGGACAGTCTTCAATGAAAAACTGTTTTTT.

The V and J genes are TRBV3-1 (or the pseudogene TRBV3-2) and TRBJ1-1; D may be TRBD1 (5 bases). The CDR3 extends over 14 amino acids. Germline V gene data show CDR1 as LGHDT and CDR2 as YNNKEL (reference sequence). V was cut by 6 bases and J by 1 base, with 12 bases left in between. DNA of the CDR3: TGTGCCAGCAGGGGGTTCGGGGGGAACACTGAAGCTTTCTTT. Protein product: CASRGFGGNTEAFF.

This clone occurred a few times. The chain links TRBV5-1 to TRBJ2-7, with TRBD1 matching over 9 bases. Per the germline V gene, CDR1 is SGHRS and CDR2 is YFSETQ. Trimming cost V 2 bases and J 6 bases; bases outside gene matches: 6. The length of the CDR3 is 14 residues. CDR3 region: CASSFRDRAPEQYF. The CDR3 DNA follows: TGCGCCAGCAGCTTCCGGGACAGGGCCCCCGAGCAGTACTTC.

This chain joins TRBV5-5 and TRBJ1-1; a possible D gene is TRBD1 (5 bases). The CDR3 covers 15 residues. Trimming removed 0 bases from V and 3 bases from J, with 12 bases in between. Germline-derived CDR1 and CDR2 are SGHKS and YYEKEE (reference sequence). The DNA for the CDR3 is TGTGCCAGCAGCTTGGGGGGCCCGGGCCACACTGAAGCTTTCTTT. This gives the protein CASSLGGPGHTEAFF. Variable domain in full (rest from reference TRBV5-5 and TRBJ1-1): DAGVTQSPTHLIKTRGQQVTLRCSPISGHKSVSWYQQVLGQGPQFIFQYYEKEERGRGNFPDRFSARQFPNYSSELNVNALLLGDSALYLCASSLGGPGHTEAFFGQGTRLTVV.

The chain carries TRBV27 and TRBJ1-6, with a tentative D call TRBD1 (6 bases). V lost 6 bases and J 0 bases, leaving 9 bases between the germline ends. The CDR3 length is 15 residues. The V gene's germline CDR1 is MNHEY and CDR2 SMNVEV (reference sequence). CDR3 sequence: CASRTRGSYNSPLHF. CDR3 in DNA: TGTGCCAGCAGAACCAGGGGCTCCTATAATTCACCCCTCCACTTT.

In this sample, this clone turned up a few times. This sequence joins TRBV5-5 and TRBJ1-2; 12 nucleotides line up with TRBD1. Trimming cost V 6 bases and J 4 bases; bases outside gene matches: 10. Per germline, CDR1 SGHKS and CDR2 YYEKEE (reference sequence). The CDR3 has 16 residues. The CDR3 DNA reads TGTGCCAGCAACAGACCGGGACAGGGGGCTGGCTATGGCTACACCTTC. The encoded protein is CASNRPGQGAGYGYTF.

This clone occurred a few times. This chain links TRBV28 with TRBJ1-6; the match to TRBD1 covers 9 bases. V lost 6 bases and J lost 4; bases outside the gene matches: 7. CDR1 is MDHEN, CDR2 SYDVKM, per germline. The CDR3 covers 16 residues. The CDR3 region is CASRLGTGIYNSPLHF. CDR3 sequence (DNA): TGTGCCAGCAGACTCGGGACAGGGATTTATAATTCACCCCTCCACTTT.

The chain recombines TRBV30 with TRBJ2-5; D might be TRBD2 (6 bases). Germline V gives CDR1 GTSNPN, CDR2 SVGIG (reference sequence). Trimming stripped 0 bases from V and 4 bases from J, with 21 bases between. The CDR3 has 17 residues. CDR3 loop: CAWSVRITGGVGETQYF. As DNA, the CDR3 is TGTGCCTGGAGTGTACGTATTACTGGCGGGGTCGGAGAGACCCAGTACTTC.

The V call is TRBV7-9, the J call TRBJ1-6; 7 nucleotides align to TRBD1. Trimming cost V 6 bases and J 4 bases; bases outside gene matches: 9. The CDR3 length is 16 residues. Per the germline V gene, CDR1 is SEHNR and CDR2 is FQNEAQ (reference sequence). As DNA, the CDR3 is TGTGCCAGCAGGCTAGAGGGGGCACTTTATAATTCACCCCTCCACTTT. The encoded protein is CASRLEGALYNSPLHF.

The chain couples TRBV5-6 to TRBJ2-5; TRBD2 might be the D (5 bases). V was clipped by 0 bases and J by 1 base, with 7 bases between them. CDR1 and CDR2 (germline): SGHDT, YYEEEE. The CDR3 is 14 amino acids. CDR3 loop: CASSLVGSQETQYF. CDR3 bases: TGTGCCAGCAGCTTGGTTGGGAGCCAAGAGACCCAGTACTTC.

The chain combines TRBV27 with TRBJ2-7; TRBD1 is a possible D gene (6 bases). This CDR3 is 13 amino acids long. Trimming stripped 8 bases from V and 1 base from J, with 12 bases between. Germline V CDR1 and CDR2: MNHEY, SMNVEV (reference sequence). This chain's CDR3 is CASSRTVSYEQYF. In nucleotides, the CDR3 is TGTGCCAGCTCCCGGACAGTTTCCTACGAGCAGTACTTC.